The T cell receptor beta chain under discussion was sequenced for a study of blood T cell repertoires in COVID-19. Study background: COVID-19 samples, acute and convalescent, were from the United States, Italy and Spain. PBMCs, B-cell-depleted T cells, or T cells provided the cDNA or gDNA that made up the material.

Method: immunoSEQ multiplex PCR; TCRdb's copy keeps in-frame clones and lacks some. This sample has about 480,000 clones, with 70% to 90% found just once. Turning to this clone: The same CDR3 arises from other DNA sequences in this sample as well.

The trim removed 3 bases at V and 3 bases at J, leaving 2 bases unmatched. The length of the CDR3 is 13 residues. Germline assignment: CDR1 SGHAT and CDR2 FQNNGV. J is TRBJ2-7 and V is TRBV11-2; 7 bases are a match to TRBD2. The sequence was obtained from a woman aged 18-30 years with acute COVID-19. Specimen: PBMCs or T cells enriched from blood (not recorded which). The CDR3 protein is CASSFGGSYEQYF. CDR3 nucleotides: TGTGCCAGCAGCTTCGGCGGGAGCTACGAGCAGTACTTC.